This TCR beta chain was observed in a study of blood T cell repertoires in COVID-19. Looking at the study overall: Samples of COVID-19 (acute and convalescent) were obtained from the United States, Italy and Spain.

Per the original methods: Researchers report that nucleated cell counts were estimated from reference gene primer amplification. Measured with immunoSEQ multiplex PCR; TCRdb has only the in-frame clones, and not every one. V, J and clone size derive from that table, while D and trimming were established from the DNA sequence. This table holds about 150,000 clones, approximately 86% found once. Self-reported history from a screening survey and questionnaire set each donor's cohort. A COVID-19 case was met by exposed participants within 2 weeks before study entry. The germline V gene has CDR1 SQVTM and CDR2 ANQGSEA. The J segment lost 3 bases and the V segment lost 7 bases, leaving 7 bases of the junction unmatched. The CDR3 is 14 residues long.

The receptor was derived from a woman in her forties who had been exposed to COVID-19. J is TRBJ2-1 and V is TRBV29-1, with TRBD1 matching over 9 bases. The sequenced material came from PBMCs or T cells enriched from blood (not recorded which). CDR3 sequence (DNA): TGCAGCGCGCGGCGGACAGGGGTCTACAATGAGCAGTTCTTC. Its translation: CSARRTGVYNEQFF.